A single sample gave rise to the 14 T cell receptor beta chains below, sequenced in a study of cytomegalovirus exposure and HLA in healthy donors (dated 2017 in TCRdb). Receptors were amplified or captured by the immunoSEQ multiplex PCR assay. A mixture of 60 forward primers for TCR Vbeta segments and 13 reverse primers for TCR Jbeta segments was used in the multiplex PCR. This immuneACCESS table, as held by TCRdb, lists in-frame sequences with V and J called but not all clones. Of the missing ones, under half trace to an unresolved V gene in checked studies; the others have no known cause. The sample's clone listing holds 150,000 to 200,000 clones. The ten largest clones take up around 0.8% of the sample. The sample consisted of PBMCs. Receptors were obtained from a woman younger than 30 in good health and CMV-seropositive.

The chain employs TRBV5-4 and TRBJ2-3; D unclear. Germline lookup yields CDR1 SGHNT and CDR2 YYREEE (reference sequence). CDR3 length: 13 amino acids. The V end lost 0 bases, the J end lost 2 bases, and 4 bases lay between the germline ends. CDR3 DNA sequence: TGTGCCAGCAGCTTGGGGGCCACAGATACGCAGTATTTT. Its protein product is CASSLGATDTQYF.

V and J are TRBV7-9 and TRBJ2-1; TRBD1 agrees at 9 bases. The germline CDR1 and CDR2 sequences are SEHNR and FQNEAQ (reference sequence). The CDR3 has 15 amino acids. Losses at the gene ends were 4 bases for V and 2 bases for J; bases not matched to a gene: 3. CDR3: CASSWTGVPYNEQFF. The CDR3 DNA sequence: TGTGCCAGCAGCTGGACAGGGGTACCCTACAATGAGCAGTTCTTC.

This chain joins TRBV23-1 and TRBJ1-4; 11 nucleotides line up with TRBD1. TRBV23-1 is treated as an ORF (open reading frame) with a function not yet certain. This CDR3 is built from 17 residues. The trim removed 6 bases at V and 0 bases at J, leaving 6 bases unmatched. The CDR3 sequence is CASSRDRGWATNEKLFF. The CDR3 DNA reads TGCGCCAGCAGCCGGGACAGGGGGTGGGCAACTAATGAAAAACTGTTTTTT.

The chain combines TRBV4-3 with TRBJ1-6; D unresolved. Germline V lookup: CDR1 LGHNA, CDR2 YSLEER. V lost 5 bases to trimming and J lost 10 bases, with 15 bases between them. The CDR3 totals 14 residues. CDR3 nucleotide sequence: TGCGCCAGCAGCGCCCAGGCTCCCCCCTCACCCCTCCACTTT. Translation gives CASSAQAPPSPLHF.

The chain combines TRBV9 with TRBJ2-7, with D possibly TRBD2 on 6 matching bases. CDR3 length equals 11 residues. V lost 4 bases to trimming and J lost 4 bases, with 6 bases between them. The germline V gene encodes CDR1 SGDLS and CDR2 YYNGEE. The CDR3 bases are TGTGCCAGCAGCCGGGGGTACGAGCAGTACTTC. It is translated as CASSRGYEQYF.

The CDR3 coding sequence is TGTGCCATCGCAGCCTCACTAAATGAGCAGTTCTTC. Translated: CAIAASLNEQFF. The chain carries TRBV10-3 and TRBJ2-1; D not certain. This CDR3 contains 12 residues. Trimming left V 8 bases short and J 7 bases short, with 12 bases between. Germline CDR1 is ENHRY and CDR2 is SYGVKD.

This rearrangement joins TRBV9 to TRBJ2-3, with 12 bases that match TRBD2. The CDR3 totals 16 residues. Per germline, CDR1 SGDLS and CDR2 YYNGEE. Trimming cost V 3 bases and J 5 bases; bases outside gene matches: 7. The CDR3 loop is CASSARLAGALDTQYF. CDR3 nucleotide sequence: TGTGCCAGCAGCGCTCGACTAGCGGGGGCTTTAGATACGCAGTATTTT.

The chain joins TRBV14 to TRBJ2-7; D may be TRBD1 (5 bases). Per germline, CDR1 SGHDN and CDR2 FVKESK. Between the trimmed V and J ends, which lost 0 bases and 4 bases, there was a span of 13 bases. This CDR3 contains 15 residues. The CDR3 here is CASSQDLQGVYEQYF. The CDR3 nucleotides are TGTGCCAGCAGCCAAGACTTACAAGGGGTTTACGAGCAGTACTTC.

In DNA, the CDR3 is TGTGCCAGCACCACGTCGCCCGGGGACAGGGGGCTAGTAAATGAGCAGTTCTTC. Translating gives CASTTSPGDRGLVNEQFF. The chain recombines TRBV21-1 with TRBJ2-1; TRBD1 reflects the table's D call only, with no check against the DNA. TRBV21-1 is termed a pseudogene. This CDR3 has 18 amino acids.

The genes are TRBV5-1 and TRBJ2-2, with 7 nucleotides matching TRBD1. Germline values: CDR1 SGHRS, CDR2 YFSETQ. The CDR3 spans 14 residues. With V trimmed by 6 bases and J by 6 bases, 8 bases remained unmatched. In DNA form, the CDR3 reads TGCGCCAGCACCCGAGACAGGGTGGCCGGGGAGCTGTTTTTT. It translates to CASTRDRVAGELFF.

V and J are TRBV11-1 and TRBJ2-5; the match to TRBD2 covers 7 bases. CDR1 is SGHAT, CDR2 FQDESV, per germline (reference sequence). The J segment lost 5 bases and the V segment lost 1 base, leaving 7 bases of the junction unmatched. CDR3 size: 15 residues. In DNA, the CDR3 is TGTGCCAGCAGCTTAGAAGGACTAGTTATGGAGACCCAGTACTTC. It translates to CASSLEGLVMETQYF. The variable domain in full, with the rest retrieved from reference TRBV11-1 and TRBJ2-5, is EAEVAQSPRYKITEKSQAVAFWCDPISGHATLYWYRQILGQGPELLVQFQDESVVDDSQLPKDRFSAERLKGVDSTLKIQPAELGDSAMYLCASSLEGLVMETQYFGPGTRLLVL.

The chain's CDR3 is CASSQVDRAIWNGYTF. CDR3 sequence (DNA): TGCGCCAGCAGCCAAGTGGACAGGGCGATATGGAATGGCTACACCTTC. J is TRBJ1-2 and V is TRBV4-1; 8 nucleotides agree with TRBD1. The germline V gene encodes CDR1 MGHRA and CDR2 YSYEKL. V was pared by 1 base and J by 6 bases, with 10 bases of the junction left unmatched. The CDR3 has 16 residues.

The chain recombines TRBV2 with TRBJ2-7, with 7 bases that match TRBD2. The CDR3 contains 13 residues. The V gene end was trimmed by 10 bases and the J gene end by 2 bases; junction bases not matched to a gene: 8. Germline lookup yields CDR1 SNHLY and CDR2 FYNNEI. The CDR3 here is CATKSSGPYEQYF. CDR3 coding DNA: TGTGCCACCAAATCTAGCGGCCCCTACGAGCAGTACTTC. The variable domain in full, completed from reference TRBV2 and TRBJ2-7, reads EPEVTQTPSHQVTQMGQEVILRCVPISNHLYFYWYRQILGQKVEFLVSFYNNEISEKSEIFDDQFSVERPDGSNFTLKIRSTKLEDSAMYFCATKSSGPYEQYFGPGTRLTVT.

This rearrangement joins TRBV28 to TRBJ1-5, with D possibly matching TRBD1 (5 bases). V lost 2 bases and J lost 0, with 11 bases in between. Germline-derived CDR1 and CDR2 are MDHEN and SYDVKM. The CDR3 extends over 16 amino acids. The CDR3 loop reads CASSLTTANSNQPQHF. The CDR3 DNA sequence: TGTGCCAGCAGTTTAACGACAGCGAATAGCAATCAGCCCCAGCATTTT.